Presented here are 15 T cell receptor beta chains from one specimen sequenced in a study of cytomegalovirus exposure and HLA in healthy donors. The PCR contained 60 Vbeta and 13 Jbeta primers. Using immunoSEQ multiplex PCR, the repertoire was profiled, and TCRdb retains in-frame clones only, with some absent. The sample consists of some 76,000 clones, about 78% of them appearing once. The sample consisted of PBMCs. The receptors were gathered from a woman aged 40 to 50 in good health and CMV-seropositive.

V gene TRBV5-4 combines with J gene TRBJ2-3; 7 bases are a match to TRBD2. The CDR3 is made up of 16 amino acids. Trimming removed 0 bases from V and 1 base from J; junction bases left unmatched: 5. From germline, CDR1 is SGHNT and CDR2 YYREEE (reference sequence). The CDR3 DNA follows: TGTGCCAGCAGCTTGGTTTGGGCGGGGGGCACAGATACGCAGTATTTT. Protein: CASSLVWAGGTDTQYF.

V gene TRBV12-5 combines with J gene TRBJ2-2, with TRBD2 matching 8 bases. Germline-derived CDR1 and CDR2 are LGHNT and FRNRAP. The junction had 1 base not matched to a gene; V was cut back by 0 bases and J by 4 bases. CDR3 length: 15 amino acids. The CDR3 DNA follows: TGTGCTAGTGGTTTGGTAGCGGGGGCCACCGGGGAGCTGTTTTTT. Amino acids: CASGLVAGATGELFF.

The genes are TRBV5-4 and TRBJ2-2; D is possibly TRBD1 (5 bases). This CDR3 has 16 amino acids. Deletions cut 0 bases from V and 4 bases from J, with 13 bases between. Germline lookup yields CDR1 SGHNT and CDR2 YYREEE (reference sequence). The CDR3 sequence is CASSLAWGRGTGELFF. CDR3 sequence (DNA): TGTGCCAGCAGCTTGGCTTGGGGAAGGGGCACCGGGGAGCTGTTTTTT.

The chain's CDR3 is CASSRLGQGNYEQYF. CDR3 sequence (DNA): TGTGCCAGCAGCCGGCTGGGACAGGGCAACTACGAGCAGTACTTC. The rearrangement joins TRBV28 to TRBJ2-7, with 9 bases identical to TRBD1. Trimming at V came to 6 bases and at J to 3 bases, leaving 9 bases not matched to a gene. Germline V CDR1 and CDR2: MDHEN, SYDVKM. CDR3 size: 15 residues.

This chain uses TRBV27 with TRBJ1-2; the D gene is possibly TRBD1 (6 bases). This CDR3 contains 15 residues. Germline lookup yields CDR1 MNHEY and CDR2 SMNVEV (reference sequence). The germline V and J ends were trimmed by 5 bases and 0 bases, with 13 bases remaining between them. CDR3 in amino acids: CASSPRQGTNYGYTF. The CDR3 bases are TGTGCCAGCAGTCCCCGGCAGGGGACTAACTATGGCTACACCTTC.

V usage is TRBV28 and J usage is TRBJ1-5; no clear D gene. Trimming left V 6 bases short and J 3 bases short, with 6 bases between. Germline V lookup: CDR1 MDHEN, CDR2 SYDVKM. There are 12 residues in the CDR3. CDR3 bases: TGTGCCAGCAGCGGGGTCAATCAGCCCCAGCATTTT. This gives the protein CASSGVNQPQHF.

This sequence joins TRBV11-1 and TRBJ2-1; 11 positions agree with TRBD2. Germline V gene data show CDR1 as SGHAT and CDR2 as FQDESV (reference sequence). The CDR3 sequence is 17 residues long. V was pared by 3 bases and J by 8 bases, with 12 bases of the junction left unmatched. DNA of the CDR3: TGTGCCAGCAGCTTTCACATAGCGGGGGGGCCTAATGATGAGCAGTTCTTC. Its translation: CASSFHIAGGPNDEQFF.

This clone was observed once. The chain recombines TRBV9 with TRBJ2-2; D possibly corresponds to TRBD2 (6 bases). Trimming removed 8 bases from V and 7 bases from J, with 15 bases in between. CDR1 is SGDLS, CDR2 YYNGEE, per germline. The CDR3 covers 13 residues. CDR3 amino acids: CASEASVGGELFF. The CDR3 DNA is TGTGCCAGTGAGGCTAGCGTCGGCGGGGAGCTGTTTTTT.

This clone was seen only a few times. V gene TRBV7-2 combines with J gene TRBJ2-4, with TRBD1 matching 9 bases. Germline CDR1 reads SGHTA; CDR2 reads FQGNSA. CDR3 length equals 14 residues. Unmatched junction bases numbered 4, after V lost 1 base and J lost 9 bases. The CDR3 DNA reads as TGTGCCAGCAGCTTAGACAGGGGGCTAGGCATTCAGTACTTC. This gives the protein CASSLDRGLGIQYF.

The CDR3 bases are TGTGCCAGCAGCTCCGCGGGGGGGCCAATCTACGAGCAGTACTTC. This sequence encodes CASSSAGGPIYEQYF. This chain connects TRBV7-2 to TRBJ2-7; 9 bases match TRBD2. With V trimmed by 4 bases and J by 3 bases, 7 bases remained unmatched. CDR3 length: 15 residues. CDR1 SGHTA and CDR2 FQGNSA come from the germline V gene.

The chain has TRBV27 and TRBJ2-5, with D possibly TRBD1 on 8 matching bases. This CDR3 spans 13 amino acids. Germline CDR1 reads MNHEY; CDR2 reads SMNVEV (reference sequence). The V gene lost 8 bases and the J gene lost 8 bases, with 18 bases spanning the gap. As DNA, the CDR3 is TGTGCCAGCGGCGTACAGGGGGGGAGAACCCAGTACTTC. Its translation: CASGVQGGRTQYF.

The chain carries TRBV5-3 and TRBJ2-7; maybe TRBD1 (5 bases). Being an ORF, TRBV5-3 has a function that is uncertain. V was trimmed by 3 bases and J by 0 bases, leaving 10 bases between them. The CDR3 consists of 14 residues. CDR3 sequence: CARSSQQDSYEQYF. CDR3 sequence (DNA): TGTGCCAGAAGCTCCCAACAGGACTCCTACGAGCAGTACTTC.

This clone showed up just once. This chain connects TRBV7-9 to TRBJ2-3, with a tentative D call TRBD2 (6 bases). Trimming took off 0 bases at V and 2 bases at J, with 15 bases between the two ends. The CDR3 loop spans 17 amino acids. Germline-derived CDR1 and CDR2 are SEHNR and FQNEAQ (reference sequence). The CDR3 is CASSLAPMRGFTDTQYF. CDR3 bases: TGTGCCAGCAGCTTAGCGCCCATGCGGGGCTTCACAGATACGCAGTATTTT. Supplemented by reference TRBV7-9 and TRBJ2-3, the full variable domain reads DTGVSQNPRHKITKRGQNVTFRCDPISEHNRLYWYRQTLGQGPEFLTYFQNEAQLEKSRLLSDRFSAERPKGSFSTLEIQRTEQGDSAMYLCASSLAPMRGFTDTQYFGPGTRLTVL.

The V gene is TRBV7-3, the J gene TRBJ1-1; 7 bases fit TRBD1. This CDR3 is 14 amino acids long. J lost 0 bases, V lost 5 bases, and 3 bases had no gene match. In germline, CDR1 is SGHTA, CDR2 FQGTGA. The CDR3 loop reads CASSPTGLNTEAFF. The CDR3 region has the DNA TGTGCCAGCAGCCCGACAGGGTTGAACACTGAAGCTTTCTTT.

This chain links TRBV6-6 with TRBJ1-1; TRBD1 matches at 7 bases. This CDR3 has 14 residues. V shed 6 bases and J 1 base; nucleotides not matched to a gene: 5. CDR1 and CDR2 (germline): MNHNY, SVGAGI (reference sequence). CDR3: CASSRQGWNTEAFF. The CDR3 DNA sequence: TGTGCCAGCAGCCGACAGGGTTGGAACACTGAAGCTTTCTTT.